A single sample is the source of the 21 T cell receptor beta chains below, sequenced in a study of CD4 T cells in relation to SARS-CoV-2 and coronaviruses. Before the COVID-19 pandemic, during about 2010-2018, CD4+ T cells were taken from unexposed donors. The cells were cultured for under 13 days before CD4+ T cells were isolated. Their specific antigens are unknown. Only in-frame clones appear in the TCRdb table, and some are missing; sequencing was by immunoSEQ multiplex PCR. The sample lists 19,000 or so clones, almost 80% occurring once. Sequences were obtained from CD4+ T cells from PBMCs, cultured in vitro. These receptor sequences come from a human donor in good health.

The chain joins TRBV11-2 to TRBJ1-4; D gene ambiguous. CDR1 is SGHAT and CDR2 is FQNNGV in the germline V gene. Trimming took 6 bases from V and 5 from J, leaving 4 bases between them. This CDR3 has 11 amino acids. The CDR3 reads CASSSNEKLFF. The CDR3 bases are TGTGCCAGCAGTTCGAATGAAAAACTGTTTTTT.

The rearrangement links TRBV4-1 to TRBJ2-1, with 14 bases aligning to TRBD2. V gave up 2 bases and J gave up 0 bases; unmatched junction bases: 9. The CDR3 length is 20 residues. Looked up from germline, CDR1 is MGHRA and CDR2 is YSYEKL. CDR3 loop: CASSQSGTSGSSSSYNEQFF. The CDR3 region has the DNA TGCGCCAGCAGCCAAAGCGGGACTAGCGGGAGCAGTAGCTCCTACAATGAGCAGTTCTTC.

The V and J genes are TRBV15 and TRBJ2-7; possible D gene TRBD1, 5 bases. V lost 6 bases and J 2 bases, leaving 14 bases between the germline ends. Looked up from germline, CDR1 is LNHNV and CDR2 is YYDKDF (reference sequence). This CDR3 region has 14 residues. The CDR3: CATSRAGLTYEQYF. Written as DNA, the CDR3 is TGTGCCACCAGTCGGGCAGGGTTGACCTACGAGCAGTACTTC.

DNA for the CDR3: TGTGCCATCGGCGGGCAGGGGTCTAACTATGGCTACACCTTC. As protein: CAIGGQGSNYGYTF. The V call is TRBV10-3, the J call TRBJ1-2, with a weak D call TRBD1 (6 bases). Deletions cut 8 bases from V and 0 bases from J, with 13 bases between. Per the germline V gene, CDR1 is ENHRY and CDR2 is SYGVKD. The CDR3 is 14 residues long.

This chain uses TRBV20-1 with TRBJ1-2; D ambiguous. The CDR3 extends over 11 amino acids. V dropped 5 bases and J dropped 4 bases, with 8 bases sitting between them. The germline CDR1 and CDR2 sequences are DFQATT and SNEGSKA (reference sequence). Here the CDR3 reads CSARLTYGYTF. The CDR3 DNA follows: TGCAGTGCTCGACTGACCTATGGCTACACCTTC.

This clone has only a few counts. This sequence joins TRBV3-1 (or the pseudogene TRBV3-2) and TRBJ1-2, with 8 nucleotides matching TRBD1. The germline CDR1 and CDR2 sequences are LGHDT and YNNKEL (reference sequence). The CDR3 consists of 14 residues. Losses at the gene ends were 4 bases for V and 4 bases for J; bases not matched to a gene: 5. The CDR3 here is CASSPRQGSYGYTF. CDR3 nucleotide sequence: TGTGCCAGCAGCCCGCGACAGGGGTCCTATGGCTACACCTTC.

This chain connects TRBV5-1 to TRBJ2-5, with TRBD1 matching over 8 bases. The germline CDR1 and CDR2 sequences are SGHRS and YFSETQ. The V segment lost 4 bases and the J segment 4 bases; nucleotides outside the gene matches: 6. CDR3 size: 14 residues. The CDR3 loop reads CASSSGQGRETQYF. CDR3 DNA: TGCGCCAGCAGCAGTGGACAGGGAAGAGAGACCCAGTACTTC.

The chain is built from TRBV6-5 and TRBJ1-5; D not certain. The V gene lost 10 bases and the J gene lost 1 base, with 5 bases spanning the gap. This CDR3 contains 11 residues. The germline gives CDR1 MNHEY, CDR2 SVGAGI. The CDR3 loop is CAMGSNQPQHF. CDR3 in DNA: TGTGCCATGGGGAGCAATCAGCCCCAGCATTTT.

J is TRBJ1-1 and V is TRBV5-1; 7 bases agree with TRBD1. V trimming: 2 bases; J trimming: 0 bases; junction bases outside the gene matches: 7. This CDR3 is 16 amino acids long. CDR1 and CDR2 from the germline V gene are SGHRS and YFSETQ. The CDR3 DNA sequence: TGCGCCAGCAGCTTTTCGCCGGACAGGTTGAACACTGAAGCTTTCTTT. Its translation: CASSFSPDRLNTEAFF.

The rearrangement links TRBV2 to TRBJ1-1; D perhaps matches TRBD1 (6 bases). The CDR3 contains 14 residues. V lost 5 bases, J lost 5 bases, and 15 bases lay in between. Germline values: CDR1 SNHLY, CDR2 FYNNEI. The CDR3 DNA is TGTGCCAGCAGTATCACCAAACAGGGAACTGAAGCTTTCTTT. The encoded protein is CASSITKQGTEAFF.

This chain uses TRBV6-1 with TRBJ1-1; no clear D. The CDR3 is 13 residues long. Trimming cost V 3 bases and J 0 bases, with 5 bases left between them. In germline, CDR1 is MNHNS, CDR2 SASEGT. This CDR3 is CASSETVNTEAFF. The CDR3 DNA is TGTGCCAGCAGTGAGACGGTGAACACTGAAGCTTTCTTT.

This clone has just one count. This chain uses TRBV29-1 with TRBJ2-1, with D possibly being TRBD2 (6 bases). Trimming took off 3 bases at V and 8 bases at J, with 17 bases between the two ends. Germline V lookup: CDR1 SQVTM, CDR2 ANQGSEA. The CDR3 sequence is 14 residues long. CDR3 sequence (DNA): TGCAGCGTTGAGGGTCTTGGGAGGCACTATGAGCAGTTCTTC. This translates into CSVEGLGRHYEQFF.

The chain is built from TRBV5-1 and TRBJ2-7; 9 nucleotides match TRBD1. V shed 4 bases, J shed 4 bases, and the junction held 9 bases outside the gene matches. The CDR3 is made up of 15 amino acids. CDR1 is SGHRS, CDR2 YFSETQ, per germline. The CDR3 DNA sequence: TGCGCCAGCAGCGTTAAACAGGGGGCTTTATACGAGCAGTACTTC. Translating gives CASSVKQGALYEQYF.

The J gene is TRBJ2-7, the V gene TRBV5-1; 11 nucleotides align to TRBD1. The CDR3 contains 13 residues. J was trimmed by 6 bases and V by 2 bases; bases with no gene match: 1. Germline loops: CDR1 SGHRS, CDR2 YFSETQ. CDR3 sequence (DNA): TGCGCCAGCAGCTTCGGGACAGGGGGCGAGCAGTACTTC. Translation: CASSFGTGGEQYF.

This clone was counted once. The chain joins TRBV25-1 to TRBJ2-2; a weak D match, TRBD2 (6 bases). The CDR3 covers 16 residues. V was pared by 3 bases and J by 0 bases, with 11 bases between. Per germline, CDR1 MGHDK and CDR2 SYGVNS. This CDR3 is CASSDPGTANTGELFF. CDR3 sequence (DNA): TGTGCCAGCAGTGATCCCGGGACTGCGAACACCGGGGAGCTGTTTTTT.

The chain carries TRBV7-2 and TRBJ1-5, with D possibly being TRBD1 (5 bases). The V gene's germline CDR1 is SGHTA and CDR2 FQGNSA. With 2 bases removed from V and 6 bases from J, the gap between germline ends came to 8 bases. The CDR3 has 13 amino acids. CDR3 nucleotide sequence: TGTGCCAGCAGCTTACAGGGTGGTCAGCCCCAGCATTTT. It yields the protein CASSLQGGQPQHF.

V is TRBV14 and J is TRBJ2-3; no reliable D call. V lost 4 bases and J 3 bases, leaving 8 bases between the germline ends. Looked up from germline, CDR1 is SGHDN and CDR2 is FVKESK. The CDR3 loop spans 13 amino acids. For the CDR3, the DNA is TGTGCCAGCAGCCGGGAACATACAGATACGCAGTATTTT. It is translated as CASSREHTDTQYF.

This chain links TRBV6-5 with TRBJ2-1; no clear D. Germline V CDR1 and CDR2: MNHEY, SVGAGI. The CDR3 sequence is 12 residues long. V lost 8 bases to trimming and J lost 4 bases, with 9 bases between them. The CDR3 coding sequence is TGTGCCAGCTTATCGCGTTACAATGAGCAGTTCTTC. Protein product: CASLSRYNEQFF.

The chain carries TRBV19 and TRBJ2-3, with D tentatively TRBD1 (6 bases). Deletions cut 8 bases from V and 0 bases from J, with 12 bases between. This CDR3 is built from 14 residues. From germline, CDR1 is LNHDA and CDR2 SQIVND (reference sequence). In DNA, the CDR3 is TGTGCCAGTCTGGACAGTCTCAGCACAGATACGCAGTATTTT. This gives the protein CASLDSLSTDTQYF. The variable domain in full, completed from reference TRBV19 and TRBJ2-3, reads DGGITQSPKYLFRKEGQNVTLSCEQNLNHDAMYWYRQDPGQGLRLIYYSQIVNDFQKGDIAEGYSVSREKKESFPLTVTSAQKNPTAFYLCASLDSLSTDTQYFGPGTRLTVL.

This clone has a single count. The chain couples TRBV7-3 to TRBJ2-3, with D unresolved. Trimming removed 2 bases from V and 1 base from J, with 7 bases in between. Germline V CDR1 and CDR2: SGHTA, FQGTGA. CDR3 length: 14 residues. CDR3 DNA: TGTGCCAGCAGCTTATCTGGGGGCACAGATACGCAGTATTTT. As protein: CASSLSGGTDTQYF.

The rearrangement joins TRBV13 to TRBJ2-7; 9 bases fit TRBD2. This CDR3 comprises 16 residues. CDR1 and CDR2 from the germline V gene are PRHDT and FYEKMQ (reference sequence). Losses at the gene ends were 5 bases for V and 4 bases for J; bases not matched to a gene: 12. This chain's CDR3 is CASSPSSGRSVYEQYF. In DNA form, the CDR3 reads TGTGCCAGCAGCCCCTCCAGCGGGAGGTCCGTATACGAGCAGTACTTC.